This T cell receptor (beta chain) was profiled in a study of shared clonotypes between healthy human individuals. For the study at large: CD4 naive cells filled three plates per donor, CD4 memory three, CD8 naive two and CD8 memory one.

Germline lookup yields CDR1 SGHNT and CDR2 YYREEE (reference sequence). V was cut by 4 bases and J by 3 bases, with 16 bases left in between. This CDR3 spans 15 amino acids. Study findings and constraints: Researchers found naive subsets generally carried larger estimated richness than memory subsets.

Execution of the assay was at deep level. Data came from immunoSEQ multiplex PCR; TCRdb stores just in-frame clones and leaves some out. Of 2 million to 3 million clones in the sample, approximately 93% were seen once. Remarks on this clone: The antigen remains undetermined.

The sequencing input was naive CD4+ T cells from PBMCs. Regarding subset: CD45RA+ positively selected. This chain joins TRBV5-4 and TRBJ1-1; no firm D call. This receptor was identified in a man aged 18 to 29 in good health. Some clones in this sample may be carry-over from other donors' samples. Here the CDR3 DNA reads TGTGCCAGCAGCCGTTATATTGCGGAGGACACTGAAGCTTTCTTT. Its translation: CASSRYIAEDTEAFF.